This TCR beta chain is drawn from a study of blood T cell repertoires in COVID-19. Study overall: Both acute and convalescent COVID-19 samples were obtained from the United States, Italy and Spain.

Study processing details: Reference gene primer amplification in the assay estimated nucleated cell counts. Only in-frame clones appear in the TCRdb table, and some are missing; sequencing was by immunoSEQ multiplex PCR. V, J and clone size are taken as reported in that table, and D and trimming were inferred from the DNA itself. This repertoire shows fewer than 250,000 clones, around 86% found once; its top ten account for over 5.5%. The germline V gene has CDR1 MNHNY and CDR2 SVGAGI (reference sequence). The V segment lost 6 bases and the J segment 1 base; nucleotides outside the gene matches: 0. There are 13 residues in the CDR3. This clone showed up just once. The identical CDR3 is also encoded by other nucleotide sequences in the sample.

Sequencing was done on a sample of peripheral blood. This clonotype originated in an elderly woman with COVID-19, enrolled during active disease. V gene TRBV6-6 combines with J gene TRBJ2-3; 8 bases line up with TRBD1. For the CDR3, the DNA is TGTGCCAGCAGGACAGGGGGCACAGATACGCAGTATTTT. Amino acids: CASRTGGTDTQYF.